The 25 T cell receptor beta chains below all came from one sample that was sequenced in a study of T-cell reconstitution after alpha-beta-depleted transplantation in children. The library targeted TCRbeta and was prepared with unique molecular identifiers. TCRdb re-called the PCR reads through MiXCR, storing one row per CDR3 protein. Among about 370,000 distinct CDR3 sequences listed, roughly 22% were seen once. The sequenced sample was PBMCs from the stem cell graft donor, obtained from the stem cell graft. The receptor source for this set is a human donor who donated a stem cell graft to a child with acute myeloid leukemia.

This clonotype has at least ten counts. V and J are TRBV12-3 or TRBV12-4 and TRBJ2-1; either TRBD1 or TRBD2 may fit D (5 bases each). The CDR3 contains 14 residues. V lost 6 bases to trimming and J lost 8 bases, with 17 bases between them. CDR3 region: CASRSGTTLDEQFF. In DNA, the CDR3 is TGTGCCAGCAGATCCGGGACCACCCTGGATGAGCAGTTCTTC.

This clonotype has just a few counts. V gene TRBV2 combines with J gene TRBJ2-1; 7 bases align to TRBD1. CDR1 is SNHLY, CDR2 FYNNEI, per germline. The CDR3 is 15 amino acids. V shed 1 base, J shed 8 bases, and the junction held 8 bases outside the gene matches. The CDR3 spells CASSEGTGGTYEQFF. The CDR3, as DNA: TGTGCCAGCAGTGAAGGGACAGGCGGTACATATGAGCAGTTCTTC.

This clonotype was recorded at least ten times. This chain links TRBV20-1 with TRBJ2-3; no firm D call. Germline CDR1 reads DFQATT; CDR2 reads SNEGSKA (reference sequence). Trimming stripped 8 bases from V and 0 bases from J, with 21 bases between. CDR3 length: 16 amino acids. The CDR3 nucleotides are TGCAGTATCCGTTGGCGGATACATTCTAGCACAGATACGCAGTATTTT. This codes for CSIRWRIHSSTDTQYF.

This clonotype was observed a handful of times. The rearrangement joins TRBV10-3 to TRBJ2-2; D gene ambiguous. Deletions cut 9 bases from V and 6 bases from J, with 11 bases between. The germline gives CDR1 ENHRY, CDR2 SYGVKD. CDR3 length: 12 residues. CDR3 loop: CAIQNKAGELFF. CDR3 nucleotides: TGTGCCATTCAAAATAAGGCCGGGGAGCTGTTTTTT.

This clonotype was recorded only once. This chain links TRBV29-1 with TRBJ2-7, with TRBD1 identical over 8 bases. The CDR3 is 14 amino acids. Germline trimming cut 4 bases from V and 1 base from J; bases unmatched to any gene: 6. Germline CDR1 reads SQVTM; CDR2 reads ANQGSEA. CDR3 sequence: CSVVGTGFSYEQYF. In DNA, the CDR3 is TGCAGCGTTGTAGGGACAGGATTTTCCTACGAGCAGTACTTC.

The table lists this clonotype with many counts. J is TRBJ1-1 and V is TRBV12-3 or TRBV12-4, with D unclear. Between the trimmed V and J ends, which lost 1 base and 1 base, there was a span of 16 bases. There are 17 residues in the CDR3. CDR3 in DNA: TGTGCCAGCAGTTTAGATCGTGATCGGGGAAAGAACACTGAAGCTTTCTTT. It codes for CASSLDRDRGKNTEAFF.

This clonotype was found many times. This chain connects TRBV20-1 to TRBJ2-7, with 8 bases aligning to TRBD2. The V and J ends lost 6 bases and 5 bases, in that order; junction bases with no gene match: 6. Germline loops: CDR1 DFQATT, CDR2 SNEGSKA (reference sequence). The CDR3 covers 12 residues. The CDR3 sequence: CSAPSGSDEQYF. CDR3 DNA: TGCAGTGCCCCGAGCGGGAGTGACGAGCAGTACTTC.

CDR3 loop: CSVREGMDYDEQFF. Written as DNA, the CDR3 is TGCAGCGTTCGGGAGGGGATGGACTATGACGAGCAGTTCTTC. This chain uses TRBV29-1 with TRBJ2-1, with 8 bases identical to TRBD2. CDR3 length: 14 residues. The junction had 13 bases not matched to a gene; V was cut back by 5 bases and J by 10 bases. Germline CDR1 SQVTM, CDR2 ANQGSEA.

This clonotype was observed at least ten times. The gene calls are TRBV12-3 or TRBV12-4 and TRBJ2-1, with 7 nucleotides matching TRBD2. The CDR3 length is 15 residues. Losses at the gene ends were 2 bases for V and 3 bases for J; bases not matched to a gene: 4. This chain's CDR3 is CASSLNGGSYNEQFF. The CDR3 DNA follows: TGTGCCAGCAGTTTAAACGGCGGGAGCTACAATGAGCAGTTCTTC.

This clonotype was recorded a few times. The CDR3 sequence: CAISGDRGVDEQYF. CDR3 sequence (DNA): TGTGCCATCAGTGGAGACAGGGGGGTCGACGAGCAGTACTTC. The gene calls are TRBV10-3 and TRBJ2-7; 9 bases are shared with TRBD1. Germline CDR1 and CDR2: ENHRY and SYGVKD. There are 14 residues in the CDR3. J lost 5 bases, V lost 4 bases, and 6 bases had no gene match.

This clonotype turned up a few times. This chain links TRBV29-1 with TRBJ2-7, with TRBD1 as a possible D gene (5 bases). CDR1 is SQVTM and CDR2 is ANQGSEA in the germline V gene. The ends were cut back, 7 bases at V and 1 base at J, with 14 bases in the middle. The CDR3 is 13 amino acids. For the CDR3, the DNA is TGCAGCGGCGCAGGGCCCGATTCCTACGAGCAGTACTTC. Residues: CSGAGPDSYEQYF.

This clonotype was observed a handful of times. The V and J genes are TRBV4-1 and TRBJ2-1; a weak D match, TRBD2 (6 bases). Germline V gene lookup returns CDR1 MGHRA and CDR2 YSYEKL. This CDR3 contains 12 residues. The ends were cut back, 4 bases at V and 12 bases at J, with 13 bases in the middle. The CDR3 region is CASSPRGLLQFF. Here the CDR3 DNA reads TGCGCCAGCAGCCCGAGGGGACTTCTGCAGTTCTTC.

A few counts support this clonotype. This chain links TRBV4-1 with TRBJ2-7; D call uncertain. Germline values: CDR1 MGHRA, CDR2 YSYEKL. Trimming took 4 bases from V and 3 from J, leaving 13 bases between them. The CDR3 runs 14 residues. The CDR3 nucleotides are TGCGCCAGCAGCCCATTAACGGCAGACTACGAGCAGTACTTC. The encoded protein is CASSPLTADYEQYF.

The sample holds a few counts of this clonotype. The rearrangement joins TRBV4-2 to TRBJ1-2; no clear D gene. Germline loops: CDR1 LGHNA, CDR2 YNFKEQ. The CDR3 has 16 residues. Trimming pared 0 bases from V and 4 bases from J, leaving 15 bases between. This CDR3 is CASSQEGGSRSYGYTF. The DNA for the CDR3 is TGTGCCAGCAGCCAAGAAGGAGGGAGCAGGTCCTATGGCTACACCTTC.

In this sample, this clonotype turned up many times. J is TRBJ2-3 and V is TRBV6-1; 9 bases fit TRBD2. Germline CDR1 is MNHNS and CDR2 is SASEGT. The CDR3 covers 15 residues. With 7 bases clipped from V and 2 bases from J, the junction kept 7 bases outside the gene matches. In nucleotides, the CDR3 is TGTGCCAGCACCTTTAGCGGGAGTGACACAGATACGCAGTATTTT. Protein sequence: CASTFSGSDTDTQYF.

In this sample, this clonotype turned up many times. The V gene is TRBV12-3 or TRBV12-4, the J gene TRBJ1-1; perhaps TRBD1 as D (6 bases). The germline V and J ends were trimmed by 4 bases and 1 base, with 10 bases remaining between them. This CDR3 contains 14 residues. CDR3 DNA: TGTGCCAGCAGTTCCTCACAGGGGAACACTGAAGCTTTCTTT. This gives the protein CASSSSQGNTEAFF.

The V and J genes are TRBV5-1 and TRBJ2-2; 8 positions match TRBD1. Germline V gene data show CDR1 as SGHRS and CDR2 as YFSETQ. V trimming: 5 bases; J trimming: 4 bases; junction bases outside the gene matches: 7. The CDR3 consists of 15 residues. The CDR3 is CASRFTGGRTGELFF. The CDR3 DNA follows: TGCGCCAGCAGGTTCACAGGGGGTCGCACCGGGGAGCTGTTTTTT.

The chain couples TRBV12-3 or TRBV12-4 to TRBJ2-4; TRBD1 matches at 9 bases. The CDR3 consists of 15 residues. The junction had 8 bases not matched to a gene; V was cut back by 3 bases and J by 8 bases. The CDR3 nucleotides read TGTGCCAGCAGTTTTAGACAGGGGGAAAGGGACATTCAGTACTTC. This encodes CASSFRQGERDIQYF.

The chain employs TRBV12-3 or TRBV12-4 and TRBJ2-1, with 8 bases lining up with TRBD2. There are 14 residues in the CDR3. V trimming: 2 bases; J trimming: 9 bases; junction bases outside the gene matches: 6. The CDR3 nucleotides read TGTGCCAGCAGTTTAAGGGGACTAGGAGGTGAGCAGTTCTTC. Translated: CASSLRGLGGEQFF.

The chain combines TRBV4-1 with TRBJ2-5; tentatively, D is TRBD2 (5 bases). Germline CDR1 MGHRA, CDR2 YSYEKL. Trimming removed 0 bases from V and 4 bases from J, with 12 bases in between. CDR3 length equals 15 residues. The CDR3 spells CASSQERGLGETQYF. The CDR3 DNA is TGCGCCAGCAGCCAAGAACGAGGGCTCGGAGAGACCCAGTACTTC.

CDR3 region: CSAGPLQYF. CDR3 bases: TGCAGTGCTGGCCCCCTGCAGTACTTC. J is TRBJ2-7 and V is TRBV20-1, with D unresolved. V gave up 5 bases and J gave up 9 bases, with 8 bases separating them. The length of the CDR3 is 9 residues. Germline lookup yields CDR1 DFQATT and CDR2 SNEGSKA (reference sequence).

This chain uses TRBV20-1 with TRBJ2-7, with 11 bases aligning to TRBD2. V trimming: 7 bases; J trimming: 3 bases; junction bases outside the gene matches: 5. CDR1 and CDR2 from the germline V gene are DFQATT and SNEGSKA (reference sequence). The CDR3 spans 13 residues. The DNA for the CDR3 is TGCAGTGGCCGACTAGCGGGACTCTACGAGCAGTACTTC. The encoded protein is CSGRLAGLYEQYF.

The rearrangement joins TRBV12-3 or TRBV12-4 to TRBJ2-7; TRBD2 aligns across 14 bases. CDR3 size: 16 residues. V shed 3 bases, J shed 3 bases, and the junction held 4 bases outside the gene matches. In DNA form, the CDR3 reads TGTGCCAGCAGTTTCCAAGGGACTAGCGGGAGCTACGAGCAGTACTTC. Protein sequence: CASSFQGTSGSYEQYF.

CDR3 nucleotide sequence: TGTGCCAGCATCCAAGACCGCAACCGCTATGGCTACACCTTC. This translates into CASIQDRNRYGYTF. The V gene is TRBV5-6, the J gene TRBJ1-2; D unclear. Deletions cut 6 bases from V and 4 bases from J, with 16 bases between. CDR3 length equals 14 residues. The germline V gene has CDR1 SGHDT and CDR2 YYEEEE.

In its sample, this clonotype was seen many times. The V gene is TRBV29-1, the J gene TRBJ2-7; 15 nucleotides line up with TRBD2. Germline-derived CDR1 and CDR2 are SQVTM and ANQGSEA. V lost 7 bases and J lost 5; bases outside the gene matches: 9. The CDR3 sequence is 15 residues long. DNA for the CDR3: TGCAGCGGGCCGGGACTAGCGGGAGGATTCGACGAGCAGTACTTC. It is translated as CSGPGLAGGFDEQYF.